The 14 T cell receptor beta chains below all came from one sample that was sequenced in a study of Graves' ophthalmopathy and Graves' hyperthyroidism. Beta-chain TCR CDR3 regions were amplified from RNA transcripts. First-round RT-PCR employed HTBI primers, with a second-round multiplex PCR after it. One entry per CDR3 protein results from TCRdb running MiXCR on the multiplex PCR reads. The table has about 1.2 million distinct CDR3 sequences, about 36% seen once. Sequencing was carried out using peripheral blood or thyroid tissue (not recorded which). The receptors derive from an adult man with Graves' hyperthyroidism.

Ten or more counts support this clonotype. The chain employs TRBV7-9 and TRBJ2-7, with 9 bases lining up with TRBD1. J gave up 5 bases and V 7 bases, and 12 bases lay outside the gene matches. Germline CDR1 SEHNR, CDR2 FQNEAQ (reference sequence). The CDR3 has 15 residues. DNA for the CDR3: TGTGCCAGCAACGCGAGGGGACAGGGTTTCGACGAGCAGTACTTC. It is translated as CASNARGQGFDEQYF.

This clonotype has ten or more counts. The chain employs TRBV19 and TRBJ2-6; D gene ambiguous. This CDR3 is built from 16 residues. V was pared by 1 base and J by 0 bases, with 7 bases between. In germline, CDR1 is LNHDA, CDR2 SQIVND (reference sequence). The CDR3 DNA reads TGTGCCAGTAGTATAGTGTCGAACTCTGGGGCCAACGTCCTGACTTTC. Translating it yields CASSIVSNSGANVLTF. Full variable domain (rest looked up from reference TRBV19 and TRBJ2-6): DGGITQSPKYLFRKEGQNVTLSCEQNLNHDAMYWYRQDPGQGLRLIYYSQIVNDFQKGDIAEGYSVSREKKESFPLTVTSAQKNPTAFYLCASSIVSNSGANVLTFGAGSRLTVL.

This clonotype was recorded a few times. The rearrangement uses TRBV10-3 and TRBJ2-5, with 10 nucleotides matching TRBD1. V shed 6 bases and J 9 bases; nucleotides not matched to a gene: 10. Germline CDR1 reads ENHRY; CDR2 reads SYGVKD. CDR3 length: 14 amino acids. DNA of the CDR3: TGTGCCATCAGCAGGGGACAGGGGACTAGGGCCCAGTACTTC. Protein product: CAISRGQGTRAQYF.

This clonotype was detected only a few times. The V gene is TRBV6-6, the J gene TRBJ1-5; no reliable D call. V was shortened by 0 bases and J by 0 bases, with 12 bases between the two germline ends. This CDR3 is built from 17 residues. Germline lookup yields CDR1 MNHNY and CDR2 SVGAGI (reference sequence). This CDR3 reads CASSYSRDRYSNQPQHF. CDR3 DNA sequence: TGTGCCAGCAGTTACTCGAGGGATCGCTATAGCAATCAGCCCCAGCATTTT.

The rearrangement uses TRBV12-3 or TRBV12-4 and TRBJ1-2, with TRBD1 as a possible D gene (6 bases). The CDR3 covers 14 residues. Trimming stripped 9 bases from V and 4 bases from J, with 18 bases between. CDR3 sequence reads: CASRGGGTPYGYTF. Written as DNA, the CDR3 is TGTGCCAGTCGGGGAGGCGGGACACCCTATGGCTACACCTTC.

This clonotype has more than one count but fewer than ten. The chain couples TRBV27 to TRBJ1-4; D is unresolved. The germline V gene has CDR1 MNHEY and CDR2 SMNVEV (reference sequence). The CDR3 spans 15 residues. V lost 6 bases, J lost 0 bases, and 11 bases lay in between. The DNA of the CDR3 is TGTGCCAGCAGGAAACCCGGATCAACTAATGAAAAACTGTTTTTT. Encoded protein: CASRKPGSTNEKLFF.

The chain employs TRBV29-1 and TRBJ2-7, with TRBD1 as a possible D gene (6 bases). The CDR3 totals 12 residues. V was clipped by 8 bases and J by 1 base, with 12 bases between them. Germline V gene data show CDR1 as SQVTM and CDR2 as ANQGSEA. The chain's CDR3 is CSLGQGSYEQYF. The CDR3 bases are TGCAGCTTGGGGCAGGGGTCCTACGAGCAGTACTTC.

The sample holds many counts of this clonotype. The chain combines TRBV6-6 with TRBJ1-2, with D unresolved. In germline, CDR1 is MNHNY, CDR2 SVGAGI (reference sequence). V lost 6 bases and J 6 bases, leaving 17 bases between the germline ends. The CDR3 sequence is 14 residues long. The chain's CDR3 is CASRGWDLEDGYTF. The CDR3 DNA follows: TGTGCCAGCAGGGGATGGGATTTGGAGGATGGCTACACCTTC.

This sequence joins TRBV10-2 and TRBJ2-1; 12 nucleotides match TRBD2. The junction had 4 bases not matched to a gene; V was cut back by 6 bases and J by 4 bases. The germline V gene encodes CDR1 WSHSY and CDR2 SAAADI. CDR3 length equals 15 residues. Here the CDR3 reads CASRTGTSGYNEQFF. The CDR3 bases are TGCGCCAGCAGAACCGGGACTAGCGGGTACAATGAGCAGTTCTTC.

The CDR3 region has the DNA TGCGCCAGCAGCCAAGGGCCAGGGGCGTCAGGGGCCAACGTCCTGACTTTC. Translated, it gives CASSQGPGASGANVLTF. This chain links TRBV4-1 with TRBJ2-6; D may be TRBD1 (6 bases). V lost 1 base and J lost 4, with 14 bases in between. The V gene's germline CDR1 is MGHRA and CDR2 YSYEKL. CDR3 length: 17 residues.

The gene calls are TRBV19 and TRBJ2-3, with a possible D match to TRBD2 (5 bases). The CDR3 has 11 residues. The V end was cut by 9 bases, the J end by 10 bases, with 14 bases between. Germline-derived CDR1 and CDR2 are LNHDA and SQIVND (reference sequence). In nucleotides, the CDR3 is TGTGCCAGCGCAGAGGCGGGCGCGCAGTATTTT. Its protein is CASAEAGAQYF.

This clonotype was seen many times. The rearrangement links TRBV15 to TRBJ2-2; a possible D gene is TRBD2 (5 bases). V was cut by 0 bases and J by 4 bases, with 18 bases left in between. The CDR3 is 18 residues long. Germline-derived CDR1 and CDR2 are LNHNV and YYDKDF (reference sequence). The CDR3 coding sequence is TGTGCCACCAGCAGAGATCAAGAGCTAGCTCTAGGCACCGGGGAGCTGTTTTTT. It is translated as CATSRDQELALGTGELFF.

Worth noting for this clonotype: The CDR3 end shows no conserved phenylalanine or tryptophan, and so a read error is likely. V and J are TRBV19 and TRBJ1-3; 7 nucleotides agree with TRBD1. Trimming took 4 bases from V and 4 from J; bases not matched to a gene: 4. Per the germline V gene, CDR1 is LNHDA and CDR2 is SQIVND (reference sequence). This CDR3 region has 14 residues. The CDR3 loop is CASSTGTAGNTIYL. For the CDR3, the DNA is TGTGCCAGTAGTACCGGGACAGCCGGAAACACCATATATCTT.

This chain connects TRBV4-3 to TRBJ1-3; tentatively, D is TRBD1 (5 bases). The CDR3 runs 15 residues. Trimming shortened V by 0 bases and J by 7 bases, and 13 bases separated the two germline ends. From germline, CDR1 is LGHNA and CDR2 YSLEER. The CDR3 nucleotides read TGCGCCAGCAGCCAAGATAGGACTTGGGGGAACACCATATATTTT. This gives the protein CASSQDRTWGNTIYF.